Below are 22 T cell receptor beta chains sequenced from a single sample in a study of shared clonotypes between healthy human individuals. Clones were sequenced by immunoSEQ multiplex PCR, and TCRdb holds only the in-frame ones, with some missing. In the table there are approximately 400,000 clones, roughly 96% of which are singletons. The sequenced material came from memory CD8+ T cells sorted from blood. As to subset: CD45RO+ cells pooled with CCR7-negative TemRA cells. All receptors come from a man aged 30-40 years in good health.

A remark on this clone: This specimen includes other DNA sequences encoding the same CDR3. J is TRBJ2-5 and V is TRBV20-1; D not certain. V gave up 2 bases and J gave up 2 bases, with 3 bases separating them. The CDR3 loop spans 11 amino acids. Germline values: CDR1 DFQATT, CDR2 SNEGSKA (reference sequence). The CDR3 reads CSARPQETQYF. The CDR3 bases are TGCAGTGCTAGACCACAAGAGACCCAGTACTTC.

This clone was found once. The CDR3 region has the DNA TGTGCCAGCAGCCCTAAGACACACCGGGACTACAATGAGCAGTTCTTC. Protein: CASSPKTHRDYNEQFF. The J gene is TRBJ2-1, the V gene TRBV4-2; D is possibly TRBD2 (5 bases). V lost 4 bases and J 3 bases, leaving 16 bases between the germline ends. This CDR3 contains 16 residues. Germline V gene lookup returns CDR1 LGHNA and CDR2 YNFKEQ.

This clone was recorded once. The chain recombines TRBV14 with TRBJ2-7; possible D gene TRBD2, 5 bases. The CDR3 is 16 residues long. The V end lost 1 base, the J end lost 2 bases, and 15 bases lay between the germline ends. Germline values: CDR1 SGHDN, CDR2 FVKESK. The CDR3 sequence: CASSQAYGRRTYEQYF. The CDR3 DNA follows: TGTGCCAGCAGCCAAGCCTATGGGCGGAGGACCTACGAGCAGTACTTC.

The chain uses TRBV10-1 and TRBJ2-2; D gene uncertain. The CDR3 extends over 16 amino acids. The germline CDR1 and CDR2 sequences are WNHNN and SYGVQD (reference sequence). V was cut by 5 bases and J by 6 bases, with 19 bases left in between. This chain's CDR3 is CASSSSEYAWAGELFF. In DNA form, the CDR3 reads TGCGCCAGCAGTTCGTCGGAGTACGCTTGGGCCGGGGAGCTGTTTTTT.

The chain's CDR3 is CASSVKNTEAFF. The CDR3 bases are TGTGCCAGCTCAGTCAAGAACACTGAAGCTTTCTTT. The chain carries TRBV18 and TRBJ1-1; unclear D gene. V lost 5 bases, J lost 1 base, and 5 bases lay in between. Germline-derived CDR1 and CDR2 are KGHSH and LQKENI. This CDR3 contains 12 residues. Together with reference TRBV18 and TRBJ1-1, the CDR3 gives the full variable domain: NAGVMQNPRHLVRRRGQEARLRCSPMKGHSHVYWYRQLPEEGLKFMVYLQKENIIDESGMPKERFSAEFPKEGPSILRIQQVVRGDSAAYFCASSVKNTEAFFGQGTRLTVV.

V and J are TRBV4-1 and TRBJ1-5; unclear D gene. V dropped 1 base and J dropped 3 bases, with 7 bases sitting between them. CDR3 length equals 14 residues. From germline, CDR1 is MGHRA and CDR2 YSYEKL. As DNA, the CDR3 is TGCGCCAGCAGCCAAGGTGGCTTCAATCAGCCCCAGCATTTT. Residues: CASSQGGFNQPQHF.

The rearrangement uses TRBV29-1 and TRBJ2-3; 12 bases fit TRBD2. CDR1 is SQVTM and CDR2 is ANQGSEA in the germline V gene. Germline trimming cut 2 bases from V and 2 bases from J; bases unmatched to any gene: 11. The CDR3 sequence is 18 residues long. The CDR3 sequence: CSVEYRRLAGGYTDTQYF. CDR3 DNA sequence: TGCAGCGTTGAATACAGGCGGCTAGCGGGAGGGTACACAGATACGCAGTATTTT.

The chain combines TRBV28 with TRBJ2-2, with D maybe TRBD2 (7 bases). The CDR3 extends over 16 amino acids. Between the trimmed V and J ends, which lost 5 bases and 1 base, there was a span of 14 bases. In germline, CDR1 is MDHEN, CDR2 SYDVKM. CDR3 nucleotide sequence: TGTGCCAGCAGTGCCCTCGGGGGGCAGAACACCGGGGAGCTGTTTTTT. This translates into CASSALGGQNTGELFF.

The chain uses TRBV4-1 and TRBJ2-5; D remains ambiguous. V was cut by 1 base and J by 4 bases, with 7 bases left in between. The germline CDR1 and CDR2 sequences are MGHRA and YSYEKL. CDR3 size: 13 residues. The CDR3 sequence is CASSQGPLETQYF. CDR3 DNA: TGCGCCAGCAGCCAAGGCCCCCTAGAGACCCAGTACTTC.

The chain employs TRBV11-1 and TRBJ2-1; D is perhaps TRBD1 (6 bases). V was shortened by 5 bases and J by 3 bases, with 14 bases between the two germline ends. This CDR3 is 15 amino acids long. The germline V gene encodes CDR1 SGHAT and CDR2 FQDESV (reference sequence). CDR3 sequence (DNA): TGTGCCAGCAGCCAGGGGCAGATCCTCTACAATGAGCAGTTCTTC. Its translation: CASSQGQILYNEQFF.

This chain connects TRBV14 to TRBJ2-7, with TRBD1 matching over 7 bases. Per germline, CDR1 SGHDN and CDR2 FVKESK. CDR3 length: 17 amino acids. V lost 4 bases to trimming and J lost 0 bases; unmatched junction nucleotides: 12. Here the CDR3 reads CASSRTTGRYLSYEQYF. In nucleotides, the CDR3 is TGTGCCAGCAGCCGAACGACAGGGAGATACCTCTCCTACGAGCAGTACTTC.

The chain joins TRBV6-1 to TRBJ1-2, with D unclear. The V end lost 6 bases, the J end lost 9 bases, and 17 bases lay between the germline ends. CDR3 size: 13 residues. In germline, CDR1 is MNHNS, CDR2 SASEGT. This CDR3 is CASRADGVISYTF. The CDR3 DNA reads TGTGCCAGCAGGGCGGACGGCGTGATAAGCTACACCTTC.

J is TRBJ2-6 and V is TRBV5-8, with D perhaps assigned TRBD1 or TRBD2 (5 bases each). The germline gives CDR1 SGHTS, CDR2 YDEGEE. Trimming stripped 0 bases from V and 1 base from J, with 14 bases between. The CDR3 loop spans 18 amino acids. CDR3 loop: CASSLVQGVVSGANVLTF. The CDR3 DNA sequence: TGTGCCAGCAGCTTGGTCCAGGGAGTAGTTTCTGGGGCCAACGTCCTGACTTTC.

This sequence joins TRBV11-2 and TRBJ2-7; 12 nucleotides align to TRBD2. Looked up from germline, CDR1 is SGHAT and CDR2 is FQNNGV. The CDR3 is 17 amino acids. The J segment lost 9 bases and the V segment lost 4 bases, leaving 16 bases of the junction unmatched. This CDR3 is CASSSTRRTSGVGGQYF. DNA for the CDR3: TGTGCCAGCAGCTCTACCCGTAGGACTAGCGGGGTTGGCGGGCAGTACTTC. Based on the CDR3 plus reference TRBV11-2 and TRBJ2-7, the full variable domain is EAGVAQSPRYKIIEKRQSVAFWCNPISGHATLYWYQQILGQGPKLLIQFQNNGVVDDSQLPKDRFSAERLKGVDSTLKIQPAKLEDSAVYLCASSSTRRTSGVGGQYFGPGTRLTVT.

The CDR3 DNA follows: TGCGCCAGCAGCCCTAGGGGCACCGGGGAGCTGTTTTTT. This encodes CASSPRGTGELFF. The genes are TRBV5-1 and TRBJ2-2; D is perhaps TRBD1 (5 bases). V was clipped by 4 bases and J by 4 bases, with 8 bases between them. This CDR3 is built from 13 residues. Germline CDR1 SGHRS, CDR2 YFSETQ. The full variable domain, rest sourced from reference TRBV5-1 and TRBJ2-2, is KAGVTQTPRYLIKTRGQQVTLSCSPISGHRSVSWYQQTPGQGLQFLFEYFSETQRNKGNFPGRFSGRQFSNSRSEMNVSTLELGDSALYLCASSPRGTGELFFGEGSRLTVL.

This chain uses TRBV7-2 with TRBJ2-7; D ambiguous. V dropped 7 bases and J dropped 3 bases, with 10 bases sitting between them. The CDR3 spans 12 residues. Germline V gene data show CDR1 as SGHTA and CDR2 as FQGNSA. The CDR3 loop reads CASTRTIYEQYF. In DNA form, the CDR3 reads TGTGCCAGCACCCGTACCATCTACGAGCAGTACTTC. The whole variable domain, remainder taken from reference TRBV7-2 and TRBJ2-7, is GAGVSQSPSNKVTEKGKDVELRCDPISGHTALYWYRQSLGQGLEFLIYFQGNSAPDKSGLPSDRFSAERTGGSVSTLTIQRTQQEDSAVYLCASTRTIYEQYFGPGTRLTVT.

Of note for this clone: At the DNA level, this CDR3 is encoded by other sequences in the same sample as well. The CDR3 sequence is CASSGRQDYGYTF. DNA for the CDR3: TGTGCCAGCAGTGGACGACAGGACTATGGCTACACCTTC. This chain links TRBV27 with TRBJ1-2, with a tentative D call TRBD1 (6 bases). The CDR3 consists of 13 residues. Trimming removed 5 bases at V and 3 bases at J, with 10 bases between. CDR1 is MNHEY, CDR2 SMNVEV, per germline (reference sequence).

This chain connects TRBV5-1 to TRBJ1-5; D is unclear. Trimming took 4 bases from V and 4 from J, leaving 15 bases between them. Germline CDR1 reads SGHRS; CDR2 reads YFSETQ. CDR3 length: 15 residues. The CDR3 nucleotides read TGCGCCAGCAGCATTGGCGGGTCAGTAAATCAGCCCCAGCATTTT. It encodes CASSIGGSVNQPQHF.

The V gene is TRBV25-1, the J gene TRBJ2-1; D possibly matches TRBD1 or TRBD2 (6 bases each). This CDR3 spans 13 amino acids. Trimming took off 6 bases at V and 10 bases at J, with 16 bases between the two ends. Germline CDR1 and CDR2: MGHDK and SYGVNS. The CDR3 DNA reads TGTGCCAGCAGGCCAACTGGAGGGGGGGAGCAGTTCTTC. This gives the protein CASRPTGGGEQFF.

This clone turned up a few times. The chain is built from TRBV5-1 and TRBJ2-7, with D possibly matching TRBD2 (6 bases). CDR1 SGHRS and CDR2 YFSETQ come from the germline V gene. This CDR3 spans 14 amino acids. Trimming stripped 0 bases from V and 2 bases from J, with 9 bases between. The CDR3 sequence is CASSLAPGAYEQYF. CDR3 bases: TGCGCCAGCAGCTTGGCCCCGGGGGCCTACGAGCAGTACTTC.

In the case of this clone: Other DNA sequences in this specimen translate into the identical CDR3. The rearrangement joins TRBV6-1 to TRBJ2-3, with 13 bases aligning to TRBD2. In germline, CDR1 is MNHNS, CDR2 SASEGT. The CDR3 covers 16 residues. V trimming: 4 bases; J trimming: 3 bases; junction bases outside the gene matches: 4. CDR3: CASSGRLAGGTDTQYF. The CDR3 DNA is TGTGCCAGCAGTGGTCGACTAGCGGGAGGAACAGATACGCAGTATTTT.

This clone was seen a single time. The gene calls are TRBV19 and TRBJ1-1; D gene uncertain. Deletions cut 3 bases from V and 1 base from J, with 9 bases between. The length of the CDR3 is 14 residues. Germline CDR1 LNHDA, CDR2 SQIVND (reference sequence). CDR3 sequence reads: CASSIEAGNTEAFF. The CDR3 DNA is TGTGCCAGTAGTATTGAGGCGGGGAACACTGAAGCTTTCTTT.